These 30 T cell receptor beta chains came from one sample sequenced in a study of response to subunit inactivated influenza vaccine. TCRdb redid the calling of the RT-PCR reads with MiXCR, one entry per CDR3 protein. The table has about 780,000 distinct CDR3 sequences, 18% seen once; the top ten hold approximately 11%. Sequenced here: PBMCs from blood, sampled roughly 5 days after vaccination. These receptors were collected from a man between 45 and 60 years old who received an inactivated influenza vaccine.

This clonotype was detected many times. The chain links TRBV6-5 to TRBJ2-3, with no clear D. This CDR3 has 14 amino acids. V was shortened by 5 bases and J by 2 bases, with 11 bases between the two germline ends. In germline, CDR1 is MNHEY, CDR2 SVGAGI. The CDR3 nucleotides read TGTGCCAGCAGTACTGGGAAGTTCACAGATACGCAGTATTTT. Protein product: CASSTGKFTDTQYF.

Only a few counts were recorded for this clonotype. The CDR3 protein is CASSSGGTSQETQYF. In DNA form, the CDR3 reads TGTGCCAGCAGTAGCGGGGGGACGAGTCAAGAGACCCAGTACTTC. This chain uses TRBV2 with TRBJ2-5; 9 positions agree with TRBD2. Germline trimming cut 5 bases from V and 2 bases from J; bases unmatched to any gene: 6. Germline V gives CDR1 SNHLY, CDR2 FYNNEI. The CDR3 totals 15 residues.

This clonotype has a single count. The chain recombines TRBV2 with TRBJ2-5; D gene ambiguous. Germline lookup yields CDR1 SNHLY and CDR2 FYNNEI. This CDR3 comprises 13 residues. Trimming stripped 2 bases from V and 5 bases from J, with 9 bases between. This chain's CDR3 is CASSERPLETQYF. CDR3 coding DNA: TGTGCCAGCAGTGAACGTCCTTTGGAGACCCAGTACTTC.

The CDR3 sequence is CAISKLSGASTDTQYF. In DNA, the CDR3 is TGTGCCATCAGTAAACTTAGCGGGGCAAGCACAGATACGCAGTATTTT. V usage is TRBV10-3 and J usage is TRBJ2-3, with 8 bases aligning to TRBD2. Germline V gene data show CDR1 as ENHRY and CDR2 as SYGVKD. The CDR3 loop spans 16 amino acids. After removal of 5 bases from V and 0 bases from J, the junction contained 7 bases not matched to a gene.

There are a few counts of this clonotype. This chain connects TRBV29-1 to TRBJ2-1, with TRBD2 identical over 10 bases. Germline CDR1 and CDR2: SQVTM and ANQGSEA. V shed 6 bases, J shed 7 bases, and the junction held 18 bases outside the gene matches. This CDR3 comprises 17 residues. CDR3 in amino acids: CSVKYPVLAGVSNEQFF. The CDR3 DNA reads TGCAGCGTCAAGTACCCAGTTCTAGCGGGAGTTAGTAATGAGCAGTTCTTC.

In DNA, the CDR3 is TGTGCCAGCAGTTTATCGCATTCTTCCAATCAGCCCCAGCATTTT. Protein sequence: CASSLSHSSNQPQHF. The chain employs TRBV27 and TRBJ1-5; D unclear. The CDR3 runs to 15 residues. V lost 0 bases and J 3 bases, leaving 9 bases between the germline ends. From germline, CDR1 is MNHEY and CDR2 SMNVEV (reference sequence).

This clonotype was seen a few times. In DNA form, the CDR3 reads TGCAGTGCGCCGACGGGTAATGAGCAGTTCTTC. The encoded protein is CSAPTGNEQFF. The V gene is TRBV20-1, the J gene TRBJ2-1; D gene unclear. The germline CDR1 and CDR2 sequences are DFQATT and SNEGSKA (reference sequence). The CDR3 loop spans 11 amino acids. The V gene lost 6 bases and the J gene lost 7 bases, with 10 bases spanning the gap.

CDR3 loop: CASSFGVQFGKYGYTF. The CDR3 DNA follows: TGTGCCAGCAGTTTCGGTGTTCAATTCGGGAAGTATGGCTACACCTTC. The chain links TRBV12-3 or TRBV12-4 to TRBJ1-2, with D unclear. The CDR3 totals 16 residues. The germline V and J ends were trimmed by 3 bases and 5 bases, with 19 bases remaining between them.

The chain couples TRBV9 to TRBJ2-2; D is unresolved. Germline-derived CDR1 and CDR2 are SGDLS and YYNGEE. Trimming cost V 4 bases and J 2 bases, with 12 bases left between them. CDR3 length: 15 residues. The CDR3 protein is CASSFRSSNTGELFF. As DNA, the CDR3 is TGTGCCAGCAGCTTCCGAAGCAGCAACACCGGGGAGCTGTTTTTT.

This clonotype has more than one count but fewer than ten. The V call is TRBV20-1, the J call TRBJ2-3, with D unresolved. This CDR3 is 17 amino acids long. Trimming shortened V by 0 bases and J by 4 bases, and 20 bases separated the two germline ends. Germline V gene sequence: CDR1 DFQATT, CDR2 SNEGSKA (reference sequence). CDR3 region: CSARDRIMTWVADTQYF. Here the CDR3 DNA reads TGCAGTGCTAGAGATCGTATAATGACATGGGTGGCAGATACGCAGTATTTT.

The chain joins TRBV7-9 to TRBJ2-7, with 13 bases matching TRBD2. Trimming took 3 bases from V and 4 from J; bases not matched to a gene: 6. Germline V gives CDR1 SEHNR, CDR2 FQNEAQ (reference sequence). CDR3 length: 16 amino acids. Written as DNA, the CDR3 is TGTGCCAGCAGCTTCACCGGGACTAGCGGGGTATACGAGCAGTACTTC. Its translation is CASSFTGTSGVYEQYF.

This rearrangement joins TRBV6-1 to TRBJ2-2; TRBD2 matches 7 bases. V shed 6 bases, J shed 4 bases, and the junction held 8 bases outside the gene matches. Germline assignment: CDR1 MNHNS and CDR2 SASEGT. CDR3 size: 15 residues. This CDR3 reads CASSDGGRGTGELFF. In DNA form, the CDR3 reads TGTGCCAGCAGCGATGGGGGGAGGGGCACCGGGGAGCTGTTTTTT.

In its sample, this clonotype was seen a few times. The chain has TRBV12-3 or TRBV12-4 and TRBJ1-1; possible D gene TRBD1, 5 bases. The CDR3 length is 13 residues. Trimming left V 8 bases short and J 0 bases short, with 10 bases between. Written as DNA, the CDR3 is TGTGCCAGCCAGGGCCAGATGAACACTGAAGCTTTCTTT. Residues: CASQGQMNTEAFF.

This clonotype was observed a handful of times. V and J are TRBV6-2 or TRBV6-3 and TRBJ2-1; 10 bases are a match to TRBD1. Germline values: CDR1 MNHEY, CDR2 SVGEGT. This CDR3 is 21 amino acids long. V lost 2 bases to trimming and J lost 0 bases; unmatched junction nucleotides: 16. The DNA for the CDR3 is TGTGCCAGCAGTTACCGCGCCCGGGACAGGGGCCCCGATAGCTCCTACAATGAGCAGTTCTTC. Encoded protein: CASSYRARDRGPDSSYNEQFF.

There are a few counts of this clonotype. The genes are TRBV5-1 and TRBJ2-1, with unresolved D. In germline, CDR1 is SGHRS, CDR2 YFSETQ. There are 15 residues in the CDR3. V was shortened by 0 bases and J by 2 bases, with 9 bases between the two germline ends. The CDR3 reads CASSLGLNAYNEQFF. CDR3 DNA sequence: TGCGCCAGCAGCTTGGGGCTTAATGCCTACAATGAGCAGTTCTTC.

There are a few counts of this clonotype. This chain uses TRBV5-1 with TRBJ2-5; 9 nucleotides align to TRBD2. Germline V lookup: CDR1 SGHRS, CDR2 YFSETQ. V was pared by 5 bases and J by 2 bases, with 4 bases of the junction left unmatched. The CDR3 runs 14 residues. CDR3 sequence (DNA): TGCGCCAGCAGAACTAGCGGGCTTCAAGAGACCCAGTACTTC. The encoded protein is CASRTSGLQETQYF.

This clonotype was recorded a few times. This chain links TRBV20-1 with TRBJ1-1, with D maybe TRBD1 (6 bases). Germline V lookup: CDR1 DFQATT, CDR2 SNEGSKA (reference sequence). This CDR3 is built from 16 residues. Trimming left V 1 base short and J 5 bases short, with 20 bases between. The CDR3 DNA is TGCAGTGCTAGAGTCGGTGGGGGCCGTGACACTACTGAAGCTTTCTTT. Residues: CSARVGGGRDTTEAFF.

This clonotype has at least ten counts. CDR3 DNA: TGTGCCAGCAGTTACGGCGGGCGCTCCTACGAGCAGTACTTC. Protein: CASSYGGRSYEQYF. The V call is TRBV27, the J call TRBJ2-7; maybe TRBD2 (5 bases). The germline V and J ends were trimmed by 4 bases and 0 bases, with 10 bases remaining between them. This CDR3 contains 14 residues. CDR1 and CDR2 from the germline V gene are MNHEY and SMNVEV (reference sequence).

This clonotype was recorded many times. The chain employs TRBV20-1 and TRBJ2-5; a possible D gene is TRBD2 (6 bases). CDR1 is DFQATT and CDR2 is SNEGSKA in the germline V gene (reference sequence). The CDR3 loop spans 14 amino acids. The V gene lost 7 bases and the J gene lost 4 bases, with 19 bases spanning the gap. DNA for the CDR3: TGCAGTGTTTTGACTAGTTTCGGCCCAGAGACCCAGTACTTC. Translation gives CSVLTSFGPETQYF.

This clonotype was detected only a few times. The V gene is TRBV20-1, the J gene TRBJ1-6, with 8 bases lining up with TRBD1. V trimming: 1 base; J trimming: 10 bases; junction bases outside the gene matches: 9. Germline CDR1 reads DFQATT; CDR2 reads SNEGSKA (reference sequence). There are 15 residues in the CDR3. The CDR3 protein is CSARGDRTVWSPLHF. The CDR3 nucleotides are TGCAGTGCTAGAGGGGACAGGACAGTTTGGTCACCCCTCCACTTT.

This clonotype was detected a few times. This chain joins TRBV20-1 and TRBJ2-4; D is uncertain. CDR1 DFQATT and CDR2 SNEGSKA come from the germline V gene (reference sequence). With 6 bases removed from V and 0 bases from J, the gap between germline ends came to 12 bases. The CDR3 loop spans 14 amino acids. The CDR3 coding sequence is TGCAGTGCACCACAGCGTTTAGCCAAAAACATTCAGTACTTC. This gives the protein CSAPQRLAKNIQYF.

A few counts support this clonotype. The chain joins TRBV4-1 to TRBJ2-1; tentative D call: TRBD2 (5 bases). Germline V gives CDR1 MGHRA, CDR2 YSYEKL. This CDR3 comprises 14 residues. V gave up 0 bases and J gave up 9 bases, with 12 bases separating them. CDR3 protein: CASSQDRLAGEQFF. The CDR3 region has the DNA TGCGCCAGCAGCCAAGATCGGCTAGCTGGTGAGCAGTTCTTC.

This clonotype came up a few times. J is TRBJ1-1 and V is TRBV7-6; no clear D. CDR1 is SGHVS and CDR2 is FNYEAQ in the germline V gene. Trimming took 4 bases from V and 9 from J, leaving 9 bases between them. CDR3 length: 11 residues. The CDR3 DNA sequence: TGTGCCAGCAGCTCCGGGCCCCAAGCTTTCTTT. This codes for CASSSGPQAFF.

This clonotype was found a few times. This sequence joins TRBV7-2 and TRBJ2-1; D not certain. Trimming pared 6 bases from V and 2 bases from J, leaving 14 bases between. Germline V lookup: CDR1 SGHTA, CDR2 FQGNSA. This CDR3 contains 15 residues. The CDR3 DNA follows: TGTGCCAGCAGAACTTCAATTACCCCCTACAATGAGCAGTTCTTC. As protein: CASRTSITPYNEQFF.

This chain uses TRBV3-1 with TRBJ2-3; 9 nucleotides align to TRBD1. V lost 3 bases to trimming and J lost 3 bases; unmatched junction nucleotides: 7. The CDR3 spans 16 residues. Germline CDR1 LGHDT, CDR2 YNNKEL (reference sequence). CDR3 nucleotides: TGTGCCAGCAGCCAGGACCGGGACAGGGTTACAGATACGCAGTATTTT. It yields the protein CASSQDRDRVTDTQYF.

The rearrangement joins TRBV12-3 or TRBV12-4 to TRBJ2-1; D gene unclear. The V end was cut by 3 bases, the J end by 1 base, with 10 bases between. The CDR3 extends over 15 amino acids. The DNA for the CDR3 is TGTGCCAGCAGTTTGAAGTGGAGTTCCTACAATGAGCAGTTCTTC. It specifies CASSLKWSSYNEQFF.

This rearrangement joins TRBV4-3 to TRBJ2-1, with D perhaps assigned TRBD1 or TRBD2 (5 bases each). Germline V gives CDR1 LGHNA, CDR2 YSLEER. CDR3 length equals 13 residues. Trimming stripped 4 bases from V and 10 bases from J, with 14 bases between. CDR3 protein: CASSPLVGTEQFF. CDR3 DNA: TGCGCCAGCAGCCCCCTTGTCGGGACCGAGCAGTTCTTC.

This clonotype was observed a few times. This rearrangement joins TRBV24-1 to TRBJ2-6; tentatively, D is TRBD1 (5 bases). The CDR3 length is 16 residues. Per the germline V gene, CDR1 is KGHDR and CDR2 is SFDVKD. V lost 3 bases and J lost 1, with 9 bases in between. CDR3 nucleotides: TGTGCCACCAGTGATCAGGGCAGATCTGGGGCCAACGTCCTGACTTTC. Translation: CATSDQGRSGANVLTF.

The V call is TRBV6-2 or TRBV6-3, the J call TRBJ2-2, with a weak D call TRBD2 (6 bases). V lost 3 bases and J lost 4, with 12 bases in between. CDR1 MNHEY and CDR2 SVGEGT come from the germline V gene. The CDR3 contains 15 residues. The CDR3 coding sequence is TGTGCCAGCAGTTATGTGGAGGGCCTCACCGGGGAGCTGTTTTTT. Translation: CASSYVEGLTGELFF.

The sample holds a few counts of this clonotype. CDR3 loop: CASSLTGTTNTGELFF. The CDR3 DNA follows: TGTGCCAGCAGCTTAACAGGGACAACGAACACCGGGGAGCTGTTTTTT. V usage is TRBV7-2 and J usage is TRBJ2-2; a weak D match, TRBD1 (6 bases). Deletions cut 2 bases from V and 0 bases from J, with 10 bases between. Per germline, CDR1 SGHTA and CDR2 FQGNSA. This CDR3 is 16 amino acids long. Full variable domain (missing parts from reference TRBV7-2 and TRBJ2-2): GAGVSQSPSNKVTEKGKDVELRCDPISGHTALYWYRQSLGQGLEFLIYFQGNSAPDKSGLPSDRFSAERTGGSVSTLTIQRTQQEDSAVYLCASSLTGTTNTGELFFGEGSRLTVL.